This entry lists 24 T cell receptor beta chains sequenced from one sample in a study of shared clonotypes between healthy human individuals. Using immunoSEQ multiplex PCR, the repertoire was profiled, and TCRdb retains in-frame clones only, with some absent. The table has roughly 2.4 million clones, around 95% seen once. The sequenced sample consisted of naive CD4+ T cells sorted from blood. Sample subset: CD45RA+ positively selected. The receptors come from a young man in good health.

The J gene is TRBJ2-1, the V gene TRBV5-1; 8 bases are shared with TRBD2. Trimming removed 4 bases from V and 3 bases from J; junction bases left unmatched: 9. The CDR3 covers 16 residues. Germline V CDR1 and CDR2: SGHRS, YFSETQ. The CDR3 DNA reads TGCGCCAGCAGCCTACCCACCGGGACTAGCTACAATGAGCAGTTCTTC. Encoded protein: CASSLPTGTSYNEQFF.

V usage is TRBV25-1 and J usage is TRBJ1-2, with D possibly TRBD1 on 5 matching bases. The CDR3 has 12 residues. Germline loops: CDR1 MGHDK, CDR2 SYGVNS. V was shortened by 3 bases and J by 8 bases, with 10 bases between the two germline ends. The CDR3 bases are TGTGCCAGCAGTGATAGGGGTAGGGGCTACACCTTC. This codes for CASSDRGRGYTF.

The chain employs TRBV29-1 and TRBJ2-3; weak D call: TRBD2 (5 bases). V was shortened by 4 bases and J by 0 bases, with 11 bases between the two germline ends. This CDR3 is built from 14 residues. Germline assignment: CDR1 SQVTM and CDR2 ANQGSEA. The DNA for the CDR3 is TGCAGCGTTGGAGCGACTACTAGCACAGATACGCAGTATTTT. It encodes CSVGATTSTDTQYF.

The V call is TRBV30, the J call TRBJ2-7, with 9 nucleotides matching TRBD2. Trimming at V came to 0 bases and at J to 0 bases, leaving 6 bases not matched to a gene. CDR1 is GTSNPN, CDR2 SVGIG, per germline (reference sequence). CDR3 length equals 16 residues. This CDR3 is CAWSVQRSGSSYEQYF. The CDR3 DNA follows: TGTGCCTGGAGTGTACAGCGTAGCGGGAGCTCCTACGAGCAGTACTTC.

This chain joins TRBV9 and TRBJ1-1; no firm D call. This CDR3 is 14 amino acids long. Per germline, CDR1 SGDLS and CDR2 YYNGEE. The ends were cut back, 4 bases at V and 2 bases at J, with 12 bases in the middle. The CDR3 sequence is CASSSRLGNTEAFF. The CDR3 coding sequence is TGTGCCAGCAGCTCCCGGTTGGGAAACACTGAAGCTTTCTTT.

V usage is TRBV5-1 and J usage is TRBJ1-4; a possible D gene is TRBD1 (5 bases). The germline V and J ends were trimmed by 4 bases and 5 bases, with 12 bases remaining between them. Germline V lookup: CDR1 SGHRS, CDR2 YFSETQ. The CDR3 extends over 14 amino acids. Here the CDR3 DNA reads TGCGCCAGCAGCCGCGGGGCGGCGAATGAAAAACTGTTTTTT. It specifies CASSRGAANEKLFF.

This clone is a singleton in its sample. This rearrangement joins TRBV5-1 to TRBJ1-5, with 9 nucleotides matching TRBD1. The CDR3 is 18 residues long. Germline assignment: CDR1 SGHRS and CDR2 YFSETQ. The V gene end was trimmed by 0 bases and the J gene end by 2 bases; junction bases not matched to a gene: 9. This CDR3 reads CASSLGTGVDWGNQPQHF. CDR3 bases: TGCGCCAGCAGCTTGGGGACAGGGGTCGACTGGGGCAATCAGCCCCAGCATTTT.

V is TRBV10-2 and J is TRBJ2-7; the D gene could be TRBD1 or TRBD2 (5 bases each). Trimming took off 2 bases at V and 2 bases at J, with 7 bases between the two ends. The CDR3 loop spans 13 amino acids. Germline-derived CDR1 and CDR2 are WSHSY and SAAADI. CDR3 region: CASSEGGPYEQYF. CDR3 in DNA: TGCGCCAGCAGTGAGGGGGGTCCCTACGAGCAGTACTTC.

The V and J genes are TRBV19 and TRBJ1-5, with D unresolved. This CDR3 has 12 residues. Per the germline V gene, CDR1 is LNHDA and CDR2 is SQIVND (reference sequence). Deletions cut 4 bases from V and 6 bases from J, with 7 bases between. CDR3 bases: TGTGCCAGTAGTAGGGAGAGTCAGCCCCAGCATTTT. Translation gives CASSRESQPQHF.

This chain joins TRBV10-2 and TRBJ2-3; D may be TRBD1 or TRBD2 (6 bases each). Trimming took off 4 bases at V and 2 bases at J, with 19 bases between the two ends. Germline loops: CDR1 WSHSY, CDR2 SAAADI. There are 17 residues in the CDR3. CDR3: CASSGRRGDGFTDTQYF. The CDR3 DNA follows: TGCGCCAGCAGTGGAAGGAGGGGGGACGGGTTCACAGATACGCAGTATTTT.

The chain joins TRBV5-6 to TRBJ2-2; D possibly matches TRBD1 or TRBD2 (5 bases each). There are 16 residues in the CDR3. The V gene's germline CDR1 is SGHDT and CDR2 YYEEEE. Trimming removed 4 bases at V and 7 bases at J, with 20 bases between. CDR3 nucleotides: TGTGCCAGCAGCCCCAGCCCCGGGACCGGCGGCGGGGAGCTGTTTTTT. It translates to CASSPSPGTGGGELFF.

The chain employs TRBV10-3 and TRBJ2-5; no reliable D call. V lost 2 bases and J lost 3, with 7 bases in between. Germline assignment: CDR1 ENHRY and CDR2 SYGVKD. There are 13 residues in the CDR3. Here the CDR3 reads CAISEPTKETQYF. CDR3 nucleotides: TGTGCCATCAGTGAGCCGACAAAAGAGACCCAGTACTTC.

The genes are TRBV7-8 and TRBJ1-6; no clear D. The CDR3 consists of 14 residues. Deletions cut 1 base from V and 6 bases from J, with 7 bases between. From germline, CDR1 is SGHVS and CDR2 FQNEAQ. The CDR3 reads CASSLGTGNSPLHF. DNA for the CDR3: TGTGCCAGCAGCTTAGGGACGGGTAATTCACCCCTCCACTTT.

The rearrangement links TRBV25-1 to TRBJ1-3; no clear D. In germline, CDR1 is MGHDK, CDR2 SYGVNS. The CDR3 extends over 17 amino acids. V was cut by 4 bases and J by 0 bases, with 16 bases left in between. CDR3 in DNA: TGTGCCAGCAGTGCCCTCGCAGGCGCCATCTCTGGAAACACCATATATTTT. Its translation is CASSALAGAISGNTIYF.

This chain connects TRBV29-1 to TRBJ2-7; D is undetermined. The CDR3 runs to 11 residues. The V and J ends lost 0 bases and 5 bases respectively, with 5 bases between them. Germline V gives CDR1 SQVTM, CDR2 ANQGSEA. The CDR3 reads CSVEELDEQYF. The CDR3 DNA reads as TGCAGCGTTGAAGAACTGGACGAGCAGTACTTC.

To note about this clone: At the DNA level, this CDR3 is encoded by other sequences in the same sample as well. V is TRBV6-5 and J is TRBJ1-5; 8 bases match TRBD1. From germline, CDR1 is MNHEY and CDR2 SVGAGI. The CDR3 runs to 15 residues. With V trimmed by 6 bases and J by 2 bases, 6 bases remained unmatched. The CDR3 region is CASSRGQGGNQPQHF. CDR3 nucleotide sequence: TGTGCCAGCAGCCGCGGACAGGGCGGCAATCAGCCCCAGCATTTT.

The V and J genes are TRBV5-1 and TRBJ2-3, with a weak D call TRBD2 (6 bases). The V end was cut by 0 bases, the J end by 6 bases, with 11 bases between. This CDR3 comprises 14 residues. Germline V gene lookup returns CDR1 SGHRS and CDR2 YFSETQ. CDR3 loop: CASSLAGGVDTQYF. The CDR3 coding sequence is TGCGCCAGCAGCTTGGCGGGCGGGGTGGATACGCAGTATTTT.

The V and J genes are TRBV7-6 and TRBJ1-4, with D possibly TRBD1 on 5 matching bases. Trimming stripped 1 base from V and 0 bases from J, with 9 bases between. The CDR3 totals 16 residues. Germline lookup yields CDR1 SGHVS and CDR2 FNYEAQ. The CDR3 is CASSLVGGATNEKLFF. The CDR3, as DNA: TGTGCCAGCAGCTTAGTCGGGGGTGCAACTAATGAAAAACTGTTTTTT.

For this clone: The same CDR3 can be traced to other DNA sequences in this sample. V and J are TRBV6-5 and TRBJ2-7; 9 positions agree with TRBD1. Germline trimming cut 5 bases from V and 4 bases from J; bases unmatched to any gene: 6. The CDR3 contains 14 residues. Germline CDR1 is MNHEY and CDR2 is SVGAGI. The CDR3, as DNA: TGTGCCAGCAGTCCCGACAGGGGGTCTTACGAGCAGTACTTC. Its protein is CASSPDRGSYEQYF.

The CDR3 sequence: CASSLRPPYEQYF. DNA of the CDR3: TGCGCCAGCAGCTTGCGACCTCCCTACGAGCAGTACTTC. The chain uses TRBV5-1 and TRBJ2-7; D uncertain. CDR3 length equals 13 residues. V was pared by 1 base and J by 2 bases, with 7 bases between. Germline CDR1 reads SGHRS; CDR2 reads YFSETQ.

CDR3 bases: TGTGCCAGCAGAACCGGGACAGGGGCCGGGGAGCTGTTTTTT. It specifies CASRTGTGAGELFF. V gene TRBV28 combines with J gene TRBJ2-2; 10 bases align to TRBD1. This CDR3 has 14 amino acids. Germline V lookup: CDR1 MDHEN, CDR2 SYDVKM. The J segment lost 6 bases and the V segment lost 6 bases, leaving 4 bases of the junction unmatched.

J is TRBJ2-2 and V is TRBV5-5; D uncertain. This CDR3 is 16 amino acids long. Trimming took 1 base from V and 2 from J, leaving 12 bases between them. Germline V gene data show CDR1 as SGHKS and CDR2 as YYEKEE (reference sequence). The CDR3 DNA is TGTGCCAGCAGCTTGTCAAGTGGGGTAAACACCGGGGAGCTGTTTTTT. Residues: CASSLSSGVNTGELFF.

This clone was observed a single time. The chain joins TRBV4-1 to TRBJ2-1; 7 positions agree with TRBD2. The CDR3 sequence is 17 residues long. The V gene's germline CDR1 is MGHRA and CDR2 YSYEKL. The V gene end was trimmed by 2 bases and the J gene end by 5 bases; junction bases not matched to a gene: 12. CDR3 amino acids: CASSQSPGLAVNNEQFF. The CDR3 DNA is TGCGCCAGCAGCCAAAGTCCGGGGCTAGCGGTGAACAATGAGCAGTTCTTC.

This sequence joins TRBV7-2 and TRBJ1-2, with D perhaps matching TRBD1 (6 bases). The V end lost 4 bases, the J end lost 7 bases, and 16 bases lay between the germline ends. Germline CDR1 SGHTA, CDR2 FQGNSA. This CDR3 spans 14 amino acids. The DNA of the CDR3 is TGTGCCAGCAGCTCCCCGGGGGGCCTTGGTGGCTACACCTTC. This gives the protein CASSSPGGLGGYTF.